These T cell receptor beta chains were read from a single sample in a study of blood T cells in healthy people across ages. TCRdb re-analysed the 5' RACE reads in MiXCR, keeping a single row per CDR3 protein. The sample consists of hundreds of thousands of distinct CDR3 sequences, roughly 44% of them appearing once. Source material: blood. Receptors originate from a man in his fifties or sixties in good health. CDR3s include the opening cysteine and the closing phenylalanine or tryptophan. Fields, in order: clone size, D gene, V gene, J gene, CDR3 DNA, CDR3 protein. The D gene is left open where the match is weak. Only part of the rows carry a size: once, few, many, or a class if the clone is expanded.

many	NA	TRBV7-3	TRBJ1-2	TGTGCCAGCAGAACTGTGGGATGGGGTGGCTACACCTTC	CASRTVGWGGYTF
NA	NA	TRBV6-5	TRBJ2-3	TGTGCCAGCAGTTACATTGGCAGAGTCACAGATACGCAGTATTTT	CASSYIGRVTDTQYF
NA	TRBD2	TRBV20-1	TRBJ2-3	TGCAGTGCTAGAGAGGCTAGCGGGGCCGGGGATACGCAGTATTTT	CSAREASGAGDTQYF
NA	NA	TRBV7-8	TRBJ2-7	TGTGCCAGCAGCAACGTACCGGGCACCTACGAGCAGTACTTC	CASSNVPGTYEQYF
few	NA	TRBV20-1	TRBJ2-1	TGCAGTGCTAGAGATGGAAGTGCCTACAATGAGCAGTTCTTC	CSARDGSAYNEQFF
few	TRBD1	TRBV20-1	TRBJ1-5	TGCAGTGCCCCAGGGGGCATCAATCAGCCCCAGCATTTT	CSAPGGINQPQHF
few	NA	TRBV20-1	TRBJ2-1	TGCAGTGCGGCGTGGGGCAGACAGTTCTTC	CSAAWGRQFF
NA	NA	TRBV12-3/TRBV12-4	TRBJ1-5	TGTGCCAGCAGTTTCGGTGGGCAAAGCAATCAGCCCCAGCATTTT	CASSFGGQSNQPQHF
NA	NA	TRBV7-3	TRBJ2-2	TGTGCCAGCAGCTCCGGGGCAACATCAGAGCTGTTTTTT	CASSSGATSELFF
NA	TRBD2	TRBV29-1	TRBJ2-5	TGCAGCGTGCCTTACGGGGGGGCAAGCGAGACCCAGTACTTC	CSVPYGGASETQYF
NA	TRBD2	TRBV11-3	TRBJ2-3	TGTGCCAGCAGCTTAGTCGCGGGGGGGAGCACAGATACGCAGTATTTT	CASSLVAGGSTDTQYF
NA	TRBD1	TRBV7-2	TRBJ2-5	TGTGCCAGCAGCTCCGGGACAGATCCCATGACCCAGTACTTC	CASSSGTDPMTQYF
NA	NA	TRBV15	TRBJ2-4	TGTGCCACCAGCAGAGACCCGTCCGGGGGCATTCAGTACTTC	CATSRDPSGGIQYF